Included here is one T cell receptor (beta chain) sequence, with context. Sequence at one end of the junction differs from germline and may be a read error. Germline-derived CDR1 and CDR2 are SGHRS and YFSETQ. This CDR3 region has 15 residues. The data derive from a study of patients and donors after allogeneic stem cell transplantation. TCRdb reprocessed the RT-PCR reads with MiXCR, giving one entry per CDR3 protein. The sample lists about a million distinct CDR3 sequences, approximately 19% occurring once. This TCR came from a human donor who was either an allogeneic HSCT recipient or a stem cell or donor lymphocyte infusion donor (not recorded which). It is not recorded whose cells these are; they may come from a transplant donor. The chain combines TRBV5-1 with TRBJ2-7; 7 bases agree with TRBD2. Sequencing was performed on blood, either unsorted or a sorted T cell fraction (not recorded which). CDR3 DNA sequence: TGCGTCAGCAGCTTAGGCGGGAGCAACTCCTACGAGCAGTACTTC. Protein sequence: CVSSLGGSNSYEQYF.